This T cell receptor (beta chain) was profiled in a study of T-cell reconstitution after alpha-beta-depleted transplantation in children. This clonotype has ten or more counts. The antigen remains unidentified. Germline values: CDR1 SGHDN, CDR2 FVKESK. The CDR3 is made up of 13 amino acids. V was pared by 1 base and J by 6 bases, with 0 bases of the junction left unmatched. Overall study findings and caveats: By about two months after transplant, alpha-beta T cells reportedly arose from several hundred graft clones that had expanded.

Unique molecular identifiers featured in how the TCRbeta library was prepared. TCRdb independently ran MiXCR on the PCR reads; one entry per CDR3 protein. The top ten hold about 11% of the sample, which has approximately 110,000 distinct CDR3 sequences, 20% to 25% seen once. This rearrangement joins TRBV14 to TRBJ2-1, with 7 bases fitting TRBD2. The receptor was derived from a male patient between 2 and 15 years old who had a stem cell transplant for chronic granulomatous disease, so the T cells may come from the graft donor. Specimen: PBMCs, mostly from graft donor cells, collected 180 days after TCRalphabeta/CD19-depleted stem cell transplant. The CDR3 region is CASSQGGGNEQFF. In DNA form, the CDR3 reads TGTGCCAGCAGCCAAGGCGGGGGCAATGAGCAGTTCTTC.